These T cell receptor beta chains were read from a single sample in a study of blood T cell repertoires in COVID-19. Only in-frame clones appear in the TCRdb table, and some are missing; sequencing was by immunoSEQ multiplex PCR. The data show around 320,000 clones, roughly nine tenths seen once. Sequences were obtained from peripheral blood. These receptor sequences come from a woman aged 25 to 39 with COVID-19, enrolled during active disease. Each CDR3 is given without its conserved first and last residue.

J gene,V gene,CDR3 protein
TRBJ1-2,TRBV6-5,ASSYAGQLGYT
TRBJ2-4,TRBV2,ASSAVRGYIQY
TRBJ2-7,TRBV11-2,ASSLSGSPHEQY
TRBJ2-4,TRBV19,ASSIGAGKAKNIQY
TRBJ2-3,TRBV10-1,ASSGQTGWDTDTQY
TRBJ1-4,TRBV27,ASSFTGRTNEKLF
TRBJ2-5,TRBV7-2,ASSLGGGGMETQY
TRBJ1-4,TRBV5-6,ASSLVGGPAAGEKLF
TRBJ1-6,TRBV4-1,ASGGQGNSPLH
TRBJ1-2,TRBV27,ASSFSLRTGGGYGYT
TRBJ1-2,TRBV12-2,ASRLGGVAYGYT
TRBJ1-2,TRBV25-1,ASSESNADYGYT
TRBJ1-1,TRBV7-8,ASSFREGLEAF
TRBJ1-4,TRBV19,ASSMRNRVNEKLF
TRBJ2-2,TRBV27,ASSVSGSGELF
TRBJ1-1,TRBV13,ASSSGGRTEAF
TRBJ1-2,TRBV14,ASSRANYGYT
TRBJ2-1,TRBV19,ASTLAANSYNEQF